This T cell receptor (beta chain) was found in a study of PD-1 blockade in classical Hodgkin lymphoma. CDR1 is SGHDT and CDR2 is YYEEEE in the germline V gene. This CDR3 has 14 amino acids. Between the trimmed V and J ends, which lost 0 bases and 8 bases, there was a span of 14 bases. In regard to this clone: Its cognate antigen is unknown.

This table comes from immunoSEQ multiplex PCR, and its TCRdb copy is limited to in-frame clones, with some not included. The table has fewer than 100,000 clones, roughly 90% seen once. Study-wide findings and caveats: The diversity seen at baseline in complete responders resembled that of newly diagnosed patients.

No patient escaped relapse after autologous stem cell transplantation, and brentuximab vedotin exposure varied. Complete response, partial response or progressive disease were the best responses. The clonotype originates from a human donor with classical Hodgkin lymphoma. The material was peripheral blood mononuclear cells (PBMCs), obtained at baseline. V is TRBV5-6 and J is TRBJ1-2; TRBD1 is a possible D gene (5 bases). CDR3 residues: CASSLDQGWSGYTF. Written as DNA, the CDR3 is TGTGCCAGCAGCTTGGATCAGGGTTGGAGCGGCTACACCTTC.